This entry lists 25 T cell receptor beta chains sequenced from one sample in a study of blood T cell repertoires in COVID-19. Generated by immunoSEQ multiplex PCR, the TCRdb table keeps only in-frame clones and is missing some. The sample consists of around 99,000 clones, roughly 88% of them appearing once. Specimen: peripheral blood. The receptor set was obtained from a man in his fifties or sixties with active or convalescent COVID-19.

The V gene is TRBV27, the J gene TRBJ2-7, with TRBD2 as a possible D gene (5 bases). This CDR3 spans 12 amino acids. From germline, CDR1 is MNHEY and CDR2 SMNVEV (reference sequence). The germline V and J ends were trimmed by 6 bases and 5 bases, with 11 bases remaining between them. The CDR3 is CASSRGFDEQYF. DNA of the CDR3: TGTGCCAGCAGCCGCGGGTTCGACGAGCAGTACTTC.

The chain carries TRBV5-1 and TRBJ2-1; 8 positions match TRBD2. The germline gives CDR1 SGHRS, CDR2 YFSETQ. After removal of 6 bases from V and 3 bases from J, the junction contained 11 bases not matched to a gene. The CDR3 covers 16 residues. CDR3: CASTKSGAGGYNEQFF. CDR3 nucleotide sequence: TGCGCCAGCACCAAGTCGGGCGCGGGAGGCTACAATGAGCAGTTCTTC.

The genes are TRBV11-3 and TRBJ2-1; 8 nucleotides match TRBD2. The CDR3 is 13 residues long. The V segment lost 5 bases and the J segment 6 bases; nucleotides outside the gene matches: 3. Germline CDR1 is SGHNT and CDR2 is YENEEA. CDR3 sequence: CASSEGTSNEQFF. The CDR3 DNA follows: TGTGCCAGCAGCGAAGGGACTAGCAATGAGCAGTTCTTC. Using reference TRBV11-3 and TRBJ2-1 for the parts outside the CDR3, the full variable domain is EAGVVQSPRYKIIEKKQPVAFWCNPISGHNTLYWYLQNLGQGPELLIRYENEEAVDDSQLPKDRFSAERLKGVDSTLKIQPAELGDSAVYLCASSEGTSNEQFFGPGTRLTVL.

This clone was seen only once. This CDR3 reads CASSPGRLAGGPAGANVLTF. CDR3 nucleotides: TGTGCCAGCAGCCCTGGCAGGCTAGCGGGAGGGCCAGCGGGGGCCAACGTCCTGACTTTC. The chain couples TRBV5-5 to TRBJ2-6; 12 bases fit TRBD2. Germline values: CDR1 SGHKS, CDR2 YYEKEE (reference sequence). CDR3 size: 20 residues. V shed 4 bases and J 4 bases; nucleotides not matched to a gene: 15.

This chain joins TRBV7-9 and TRBJ2-1; 10 nucleotides match TRBD2. The V gene's germline CDR1 is SEHNR and CDR2 FQNEAQ (reference sequence). V lost 5 bases to trimming and J lost 4 bases; unmatched junction nucleotides: 8. The CDR3 contains 16 residues. The CDR3 protein is CASSALGLAVYNEQFF. The CDR3 DNA sequence: TGTGCCAGCAGCGCTCTAGGACTAGCGGTTTACAATGAGCAGTTCTTC.

The CDR3 coding sequence is TGTGCCAGCAGCTTATCGGGGTCTTCCTACGAGCAGTACTTC. It translates to CASSLSGSSYEQYF. This rearrangement joins TRBV7-9 to TRBJ2-7; D may be TRBD2 (5 bases). CDR1 and CDR2 from the germline V gene are SEHNR and FQNEAQ (reference sequence). This CDR3 spans 14 amino acids. V gave up 2 bases and J gave up 1 base, with 9 bases separating them.

V usage is TRBV4-1 and J usage is TRBJ2-7; 7 positions match TRBD2. Germline CDR1 is MGHRA and CDR2 is YSYEKL. This CDR3 contains 16 residues. The V and J ends lost 3 bases and 3 bases, in that order; junction bases with no gene match: 11. The CDR3 loop is CASSQASSGAFYEQYF. Here the CDR3 DNA reads TGCGCCAGCAGCCAGGCGTCTAGCGGAGCCTTCTACGAGCAGTACTTC.

The chain couples TRBV29-1 to TRBJ1-3; no definite D call. V lost 6 bases to trimming and J lost 2 bases, with 14 bases between them. The CDR3 totals 14 residues. Looked up from germline, CDR1 is SQVTM and CDR2 is ANQGSEA. The CDR3 DNA reads as TGCAGCGTAGAGAGCCGGGGTCCTGGAAACACCATATATTTT. Protein: CSVESRGPGNTIYF.

This chain links TRBV5-4 with TRBJ2-7; 8 nucleotides match TRBD1. This CDR3 is 14 amino acids long. Germline CDR1 is SGHNT and CDR2 is YYREEE (reference sequence). Losses at the gene ends were 4 bases for V and 2 bases for J; bases not matched to a gene: 5. The CDR3 DNA follows: TGTGCCAGCAGCCTGGACAGGGCGACCTACGAGCAGTACTTC. Protein product: CASSLDRATYEQYF.

CDR3 residues: CASSQGVYEQYF. CDR3 sequence (DNA): TGTGCCAGCAGCCAAGGCGTGTACGAGCAGTACTTC. This sequence joins TRBV14 and TRBJ2-7; D gene ambiguous. The CDR3 consists of 12 residues. Trimming took off 1 base at V and 4 bases at J, with 5 bases between the two ends. Germline assignment: CDR1 SGHDN and CDR2 FVKESK.

V gene TRBV5-6 combines with J gene TRBJ1-2, with TRBD1 as a possible D gene (5 bases). Germline assignment: CDR1 SGHDT and CDR2 YYEEEE. The CDR3 is made up of 13 amino acids. V was clipped by 4 bases and J by 5 bases, with 12 bases between them. CDR3 amino acids: CASSRLDMYGYTF. The CDR3 region has the DNA TGTGCCAGCAGCCGATTGGACATGTATGGCTACACCTTC.

V gene TRBV9 combines with J gene TRBJ2-5; TRBD2 might be the D (6 bases). CDR1 and CDR2 (germline): SGDLS, YYNGEE. V lost 2 bases and J 4 bases, leaving 15 bases between the germline ends. This CDR3 is 15 amino acids long. The DNA of the CDR3 is TGTGCCAGCAGCGTTGGGAGGTTGGAGGGAGAGACCCAGTACTTC. It yields the protein CASSVGRLEGETQYF.

The chain carries TRBV29-1 and TRBJ2-1; weak D call: TRBD2 (6 bases). The CDR3 runs 10 residues. The V gene lost 8 bases and the J gene lost 14 bases, with 16 bases spanning the gap. Per germline, CDR1 SQVTM and CDR2 ANQGSEA. The CDR3 DNA reads as TGCAGCTCTGGGGACTCGTTGGAGTTCTTC. Residues: CSSGDSLEFF.

The rearrangement uses TRBV7-9 and TRBJ1-1; D may be TRBD1 (6 bases). This CDR3 has 15 residues. V was trimmed by 2 bases and J by 2 bases, leaving 12 bases between them. Germline V gene lookup returns CDR1 SEHNR and CDR2 FQNEAQ (reference sequence). CDR3 in amino acids: CASSLTGSGNTEAFF. CDR3 DNA: TGTGCCAGCAGCTTAACAGGGTCCGGCAACACTGAAGCTTTCTTT.

V is TRBV30 and J is TRBJ2-3, with TRBD2 identical over 8 bases. The CDR3 covers 16 residues. J was trimmed by 5 bases and V by 0 bases; bases with no gene match: 10. Germline loops: CDR1 GTSNPN, CDR2 SVGIG (reference sequence). CDR3 sequence: CAWSVLPGGEIDTQYF. The CDR3 nucleotides are TGTGCCTGGAGTGTACTACCCGGGGGGGAGATAGATACGCAGTATTTT. The entire variable domain, with the rest obtained from reference TRBV30 and TRBJ2-3, is as follows: SQTIHQWPATLVQPVGSPLSLECTVEGTSNPNLYWYRQAAGRGLQLLFYSVGIGQISSEVPQNLSASRPQDRQFILSSKKLLLSDSGFYLCAWSVLPGGEIDTQYFGPGTRLTVL.

This chain links TRBV28 with TRBJ1-3, with D uncertain. The CDR3 totals 12 residues. From germline, CDR1 is MDHEN and CDR2 SYDVKM. Trimming stripped 4 bases from V and 5 bases from J, with 6 bases between. This CDR3 is CASSSRRNTIYF. CDR3 in DNA: TGTGCCAGCAGTTCGCGGCGAAACACCATATATTTT. The variable domain in full, completed from reference TRBV28 and TRBJ1-3, reads DVKVTQSSRYLVKRTGEKVFLECVQDMDHENMFWYRQDPGLGLRLIYFSYDVKMKEKGDIPEGYSVSREKKERFSLILESASTNQTSMYLCASSSRRNTIYFGEGSWLTVV.

This clone was seen a single time. The rearrangement uses TRBV28 and TRBJ2-1; 8 bases map to TRBD2. CDR1 is MDHEN and CDR2 is SYDVKM in the germline V gene. CDR3 length: 16 residues. J was trimmed by 0 bases and V by 8 bases; bases with no gene match: 9. Written as DNA, the CDR3 is TGTGCCAGCGGGAGCGGGAGTGGGGGCTCCTACAATGAGCAGTTCTTC. Translated: CASGSGSGGSYNEQFF.

The CDR3: CASSKTPPQGGEQYF. CDR3 in DNA: TGTGCCAGCAGTAAAACGCCCCCACAGGGGGGGGAGCAGTACTTC. This chain uses TRBV6-6 with TRBJ2-7; perhaps TRBD1 as D (8 bases). Germline CDR1 MNHNY, CDR2 SVGAGI (reference sequence). This CDR3 is 15 amino acids long. V lost 5 bases to trimming and J lost 7 bases, with 21 bases between them.

The chain links TRBV7-2 to TRBJ2-7, with D possibly matching TRBD2 (5 bases). Germline loops: CDR1 SGHTA, CDR2 FQGNSA. V shed 1 base and J shed 6 bases, with 13 bases lying between them. This CDR3 spans 14 amino acids. DNA for the CDR3: TGTGCCAGCAGCTTAGTGCTAGCTCCGGGCGAGCAGTACTTC. Protein: CASSLVLAPGEQYF.

This sequence joins TRBV7-2 and TRBJ1-2, with D maybe TRBD1 (6 bases). Trimming took off 4 bases at V and 0 bases at J, with 12 bases between the two ends. This CDR3 contains 15 residues. Germline V gives CDR1 SGHTA, CDR2 FQGNSA. CDR3 sequence reads: CASSSGQSANYGYTF. DNA for the CDR3: TGTGCCAGCAGCTCTGGACAGTCAGCTAACTATGGCTACACCTTC.

J is TRBJ1-1 and V is TRBV11-2; TRBD1 might be the D (6 bases). The germline CDR1 and CDR2 sequences are SGHAT and FQNNGV. The CDR3 contains 13 residues. Deletions cut 0 bases from V and 11 bases from J, with 13 bases between. The CDR3 coding sequence is TGTGCCAGCAGCTTAGAACAGGGCGGAGGCGCTTTCTTT. Its translation: CASSLEQGGGAFF.

The gene calls are TRBV29-1 and TRBJ2-1; D not certain. The germline gives CDR1 SQVTM, CDR2 ANQGSEA. The germline V and J ends were trimmed by 1 base and 2 bases, with 6 bases remaining between them. The CDR3 has 13 residues. CDR3 bases: TGCAGCGTTGAAGTAGCAGCCTACAATGAGCAGTTCTTC. Its protein product is CSVEVAAYNEQFF.

This sequence joins TRBV18 and TRBJ2-3, with D possibly being TRBD2 (6 bases). The CDR3 totals 16 residues. V shed 0 bases and J shed 0 bases, with 10 bases lying between them. Germline CDR1 is KGHSH and CDR2 is LQKENI. Here the CDR3 reads CASSPPASASTDTQYF. The CDR3 DNA follows: TGTGCCAGCTCACCACCGGCTAGCGCCAGCACAGATACGCAGTATTTT. Complete variable domain (other parts from reference TRBV18 and TRBJ2-3): NAGVMQNPRHLVRRRGQEARLRCSPMKGHSHVYWYRQLPEEGLKFMVYLQKENIIDESGMPKERFSAEFPKEGPSILRIQQVVRGDSAAYFCASSPPASASTDTQYFGPGTRLTVL.

The chain is built from TRBV28 and TRBJ1-3; no firm D call. CDR3 length: 12 residues. V shed 7 bases and J shed 4 bases, with 8 bases lying between them. The germline V gene encodes CDR1 MDHEN and CDR2 SYDVKM. DNA of the CDR3: TGTGCCAGCAACGAGTCAGGAAACACCATATATTTT. This encodes CASNESGNTIYF.

The chain couples TRBV28 to TRBJ1-3, with D uncertain. Deletions cut 5 bases from V and 4 bases from J, with 15 bases between. CDR3 length: 15 amino acids. The V gene's germline CDR1 is MDHEN and CDR2 SYDVKM. Here the CDR3 reads CASSTQTFTGNTIYF. Written as DNA, the CDR3 is TGTGCCAGCAGTACGCAGACATTTACCGGAAACACCATATATTTT.